A selection of T cell receptor beta chains follows, all from one sample in a study of metastatic and nonmetastatic thyroid tumors. From the PCR reads, TCRdb re-called clones with MiXCR. The sample lists over 10,000 clones; approximately 33% were seen once. Sequenced: tumor tissue. The receptor source for this set is a male donor with papillary thyroid cancer or a benign thyroid nodule (not recorded which). Some clones in this sample may be carry-over from other donors' samples. CDR3s leave out the opening cysteine and the closing phenylalanine or tryptophan.

>TRBV6-1
ASRRDPGGEQY
>TRBV6-1
ASSESLAGGTGANVLT
>TRBV30
AWSVGGIEQY
>TRBV7-3
ASRFVAGVSDTRY
>TRBV18
ASSRGGASTEAF
>TRBV20-1
SARVRRNEKLF
>TRBV18
ASSLQEAGGVEQF
>TRBV12-3/TRBV12-4
ASTPGGQNSYEQY
>TRBV28
ASSLYSEQY
>TRBV19
ASRPLGLTSTGELF
>TRBV7-3
ASSATGLAGDEQY
>TRBV6-2/TRBV6-3
ASSYGTTYGYT
>TRBV6-1
ASSELAGEFYEQY
>TRBV5-5
ASSLPGRDSYEQY
>TRBV2
ASSEEAEGNTIY
>TRBV9
ASSAGGGTEAF
>TRBV6-2/TRBV6-3
ASSYGVFSPLH
>TRBV6-5
ASSYLGDYGYT
>TRBV2
ASSEDLTRGEKLF
>TRBV18
ASSPTKDTDTQY
>TRBV2
ASSEQGEGNIQY
>TRBV7-6
ASSLDRPPGNEQF
>TRBV20-1
SATPQSNSYEQY
>TRBV11-3
ASSKGTAGGTGELF
>TRBV28
AVSRDRAYNEQF
>TRBV3-1
ASSQGIGSYNEQF
>TRBV11-1
ASSSRPGLGDSEQF
>TRBV7-8
ASSFGQGGNTEAF
>TRBV10-2
ASKPMPRGGGYT
>TRBV5-1
ASSLGLAGGQETQY
>TRBV13
ASSWIAGGPNTQY
>TRBV2
AMRTATNEKLF
>TRBV20-1
SANDRGNTDTQY
>TRBV11-2
ASSLSGANVLT
>TRBV29-1
SVDSSGRTYEQF
>TRBV20-1
SARDNTEAF
>TRBV20-1
SARDSGAGVHEQF
>TRBV10-3
AISRDFYEQY
>TRBV10-1
ASSDGTGNQPQH
>TRBV29-1
SVVEVHTEAF
>TRBV12-3/TRBV12-4
ASSLLGADTQY
>TRBV6-1
ASSSTGGGSPLH
>TRBV20-1
SARAGPRGRYGYT
>TRBV6-1
ASSPLQANYGYT
>TRBV12-3/TRBV12-4
ASAQGIEETQY
>TRBV5-1
ASSSTGTGFYEQY
>TRBV12-3/TRBV12-4
ASSLRQGEDYGYT